This TCR beta chain was found in a study of CD8+CD57+ T cells in acquired aplastic anemia. Genomic DNA templated the TCR beta VDJ and CDR3 profiling. Each CDR3 protein gets one entry after TCRdb re-called the reads with MiXCR. The profile shows fewer than 250,000 distinct CDR3 sequences, approximately 45% of them singletons. Germline V lookup: CDR1 SEHNR, CDR2 FQNEAQ (reference sequence). The CDR3 spans 16 residues. Trimming stripped 5 bases from V and 4 bases from J, with 20 bases between. Patients picked for sequencing had shown CD8+CD57+ cell expansion detected by flow cytometry. Sequencing was done on a sample of sorted CD4+, CD8+, or CD8+CD57+ T cells (not recorded which) from PBMCs. This sequence originates from a human donor with aplastic anemia. The chain combines TRBV7-9 with TRBJ1-2, with D tentatively TRBD1 (6 bases). The CDR3 DNA sequence: TGTGCCAGCAGCCCCCTGAGGGGGGGGCGCGGCTATGGCTACACCTTC. Protein: CASSPLRGGRGYGYTF.